One and the same sample provided the 26 T cell receptor beta chains below, sequenced in a study of T cells in Graves' hyperthyroidism and ophthalmopathy. Amplification yielded TCR beta CDR3 regions, with RNA transcripts as the source. The study used the HTBI primer set for a first-round RT-PCR of the TCR CDR3. TCRdb processed the multiplex PCR reads anew with MiXCR; each CDR3 protein has one entry. In the table there are around 440,000 distinct CDR3 sequences, roughly 14% of which are singletons. The sequenced sample was blood. These receptors were taken from a young woman with Graves' hyperthyroidism.

This clonotype was detected ten times or more. This chain joins TRBV3-1 and TRBJ2-1; D unresolved. Germline V gene lookup returns CDR1 LGHDT and CDR2 YNNKEL (reference sequence). V lost 1 base and J lost 1, with 5 bases in between. The CDR3 consists of 14 residues. This CDR3 reads CASSQVGSYNEQFF. CDR3 coding DNA: TGTGCCAGCAGCCAAGTTGGTTCCTACAATGAGCAGTTCTTC.

This clonotype has at least ten counts. Germline and junction disagree at one end, which may indicate a read error. The J gene is TRBJ2-5, the V gene TRBV7-7; D unclear. In germline, CDR1 is SSHAT, CDR2 FNYEAQ (reference sequence). The CDR3 spans 14 residues. The CDR3 bases are TGTGCTAGCAGCTTAGATCCAGGTCTGGAGACCCAGTACTTC. Translating gives CASSLDPGLETQYF.

Ten or more counts support this clonotype. V usage is TRBV6-1 and J usage is TRBJ2-7, with 7 bases that match TRBD1. Per germline, CDR1 MNHNS and CDR2 SASEGT. The J segment lost 11 bases and the V segment lost 4 bases, leaving 8 bases of the junction unmatched. CDR3 size: 12 residues. The CDR3 coding sequence is TGTGCCAGCAGTGCCCCCGACAGGGCGAAGTACTTC. Translated, it gives CASSAPDRAKYF.

Ten or more counts support this clonotype. V usage is TRBV20-1 and J usage is TRBJ2-7; D not certain. The CDR3 has 11 residues. The V gene's germline CDR1 is DFQATT and CDR2 SNEGSKA (reference sequence). Trimming pared 2 bases from V and 5 bases from J, leaving 7 bases between. The CDR3 loop is CSARPGNEQYF. CDR3 DNA sequence: TGCAGTGCTAGACCCGGCAACGAGCAGTACTTC.

This clonotype has at least ten counts. The CDR3 bases are TGCGCCAGCAGGGTACAGGGACTCTCGAACACCGGGGAGCTGTTTTTT. This translates into CASRVQGLSNTGELFF. The chain couples TRBV5-1 to TRBJ2-2, with D perhaps being TRBD1 or TRBD2 (6 bases each). The ends were cut back, 5 bases at V and 0 bases at J, with 14 bases in the middle. CDR3 size: 16 residues. Germline values: CDR1 SGHRS, CDR2 YFSETQ.

This clonotype showed up many times. The chain links TRBV7-6 to TRBJ2-3; D is ambiguous. CDR3 size: 12 residues. The V gene's germline CDR1 is SGHVS and CDR2 FNYEAQ. Trimming left V 5 bases short and J 6 bases short, with 9 bases between. CDR3 loop: CASSPLADTQYF. The CDR3 DNA is TGTGCCAGCAGCCCCCTCGCGGATACGCAGTATTTT. The whole variable domain, remainder taken from reference TRBV7-6 and TRBJ2-3, is GAGVSQSPRYKVTKRGQDVALRCDPISGHVSLYWYRQALGQGPEFLTYFNYEAQQDKSGLPNDRFSAERPEGSISTLTIQRTEQRDSAMYRCASSPLADTQYFGPGTRLTVL.

V gene TRBV11-3 combines with J gene TRBJ2-7; 7 bases are shared with TRBD2. The V gene's germline CDR1 is SGHNT and CDR2 YENEEA. Unmatched junction bases numbered 3, after V lost 3 bases and J lost 1 base. The CDR3 sequence is 14 residues long. This chain's CDR3 is CASSFREGSYEQYF. CDR3 sequence (DNA): TGTGCCAGCAGCTTCAGGGAGGGTTCCTACGAGCAGTACTTC.

In its sample, this clonotype was seen many times. The chain employs TRBV7-9 and TRBJ2-3; D is uncertain. The V end lost 3 bases, the J end lost 6 bases, and 7 bases lay between the germline ends. Germline V gene data show CDR1 as SEHNR and CDR2 as FQNEAQ (reference sequence). This CDR3 comprises 12 residues. The CDR3 is CASSFLVDTQYF. In nucleotides, the CDR3 is TGTGCCAGCAGCTTTCTGGTGGATACGCAGTATTTT.

The CDR3 protein is CASSRRDPNAQETQYF. CDR3 DNA: TGTGCCAGCAGCCGCCGGGATCCTAACGCCCAAGAGACCCAGTACTTC. The chain uses TRBV27 and TRBJ2-5, with a possible D match to TRBD2 (5 bases). In germline, CDR1 is MNHEY, CDR2 SMNVEV (reference sequence). V lost 6 bases, J lost 1 base, and 18 bases lay in between. This CDR3 has 16 amino acids.

This chain uses TRBV11-2 with TRBJ2-1; 9 nucleotides align to TRBD2. The CDR3 runs 17 residues. Per germline, CDR1 SGHAT and CDR2 FQNNGV. Losses at the gene ends were 5 bases for V and 7 bases for J; bases not matched to a gene: 15. The CDR3 DNA follows: TGTGCCAGCAGCCCCAGGGGGGGGCGGGAGGGCCATAATGAGCAGTTCTTC. This sequence encodes CASSPRGGREGHNEQFF.

This clonotype was seen at least ten times. V is TRBV27 and J is TRBJ1-4; a possible D gene is TRBD1 (6 bases). The CDR3 runs 20 residues. The germline gives CDR1 MNHEY, CDR2 SMNVEV (reference sequence). Trimming pared 6 bases from V and 5 bases from J, leaving 31 bases between. The CDR3 here is CASSHIKGFGGLVLNEKLFF. The DNA of the CDR3 is TGTGCCAGCAGCCACATTAAGGGATTTGGGGGGCTAGTTTTGAATGAAAAACTGTTTTTT.

This chain connects TRBV7-9 to TRBJ2-3; perhaps TRBD2 as D (6 bases). V lost 1 base and J 2 bases, leaving 16 bases between the germline ends. The germline V gene has CDR1 SEHNR and CDR2 FQNEAQ (reference sequence). This CDR3 is 17 amino acids long. In DNA form, the CDR3 reads TGTGCCAGCAGCTTAGGGGCTCGCGGGGACTCCACAGATACGCAGTATTTT. Residues: CASSLGARGDSTDTQYF.

The chain uses TRBV19 and TRBJ1-5; 7 nucleotides agree with TRBD1. V trimming: 1 base; J trimming: 4 bases; junction bases outside the gene matches: 4. In germline, CDR1 is LNHDA, CDR2 SQIVND (reference sequence). The CDR3 is 15 residues long. CDR3 in DNA: TGTGCCAGTAGTATAGGCAGGGGGGGTAATCAGCCCCAGCATTTT. Translated, it gives CASSIGRGGNQPQHF.

The genes are TRBV7-9 and TRBJ1-3; no definite D call. From germline, CDR1 is SEHNR and CDR2 FQNEAQ (reference sequence). V dropped 3 bases and J dropped 1 base, with 7 bases sitting between them. The CDR3 is 14 residues long. In DNA, the CDR3 is TGTGCCAGCAGCTTGTCTGCATCTGGAAACACCATATATTTT. It is translated as CASSLSASGNTIYF.

This clonotype showed up just a few times. The V gene is TRBV6-6, the J gene TRBJ1-3, with D maybe TRBD1 (5 bases). This CDR3 spans 15 amino acids. Germline CDR1 MNHNY, CDR2 SVGAGI (reference sequence). V was trimmed by 0 bases and J by 3 bases, leaving 9 bases between them. The CDR3 is CASSYSSGFGNTIYF. The CDR3 DNA is TGTGCCAGCAGTTACTCATCAGGGTTTGGAAACACCATATATTTT.

The chain employs TRBV12-3 or TRBV12-4 and TRBJ2-1; 10 positions agree with TRBD2. The CDR3 has 13 amino acids. The V and J ends lost 8 bases and 7 bases, in that order; junction bases with no gene match: 5. The CDR3 DNA sequence: TGTGCCAGCTCGGGACTAGCGTCGAATGAGCAGTTCTTC. It encodes CASSGLASNEQFF.

This clonotype has a count of ten or more. This chain links TRBV28 with TRBJ1-5; D is unresolved. The CDR3 extends over 14 amino acids. Germline values: CDR1 MDHEN, CDR2 SYDVKM. V shed 3 bases and J shed 6 bases, with 12 bases lying between them. CDR3 DNA: TGTGCCAGCAGTTTGGGTATCTCGGGTCAGCCCCAGCATTTT. It yields the protein CASSLGISGQPQHF.

The V gene is TRBV6-1, the J gene TRBJ2-5; 15 bases match TRBD2. CDR1 is MNHNS and CDR2 is SASEGT in the germline V gene. The CDR3 runs 15 residues. Losses at the gene ends were 4 bases for V and 10 bases for J; bases not matched to a gene: 7. CDR3 bases: TGTGCCAGCAGTGGCGGGACTAGCGGGAGGAAGATCCAGTACTTC. It translates to CASSGGTSGRKIQYF.

This clonotype is a singleton in its sample. V gene TRBV5-1 combines with J gene TRBJ1-2, with 10 bases lining up with TRBD1. The CDR3 is 13 amino acids. Germline V lookup: CDR1 SGHRS, CDR2 YFSETQ. V was pared by 4 bases and J by 6 bases, with 3 bases of the junction left unmatched. The CDR3 nucleotides are TGCGCCAGCAGCCATGGACAGGGGGATGGCTACACCTTC. Translating gives CASSHGQGDGYTF.

This clonotype was detected many times. This rearrangement joins TRBV12-3 or TRBV12-4 to TRBJ2-3; D remains unclear. Trimming cost V 6 bases and J 1 base, with 11 bases left between them. This CDR3 region has 14 residues. The CDR3, as DNA: TGTGCCAGCAGCCAGCCACGAGGCACAGATACGCAGTATTTT. This gives the protein CASSQPRGTDTQYF.

The chain employs TRBV15 and TRBJ2-5; 12 nucleotides match TRBD2. CDR1 LNHNV and CDR2 YYDKDF come from the germline V gene (reference sequence). The junction had 3 bases not matched to a gene; V was cut back by 0 bases and J by 4 bases. The CDR3 has 16 residues. As DNA, the CDR3 is TGTGCCACCAGCAGAGATCTAGCGGGGGGGGGAGAGACCCAGTACTTC. Amino acids: CATSRDLAGGGETQYF.

The chain carries TRBV9 and TRBJ2-7, with 10 positions matching TRBD2. The CDR3 is made up of 14 amino acids. V shed 6 bases, J shed 7 bases, and the junction held 10 bases outside the gene matches. Germline V CDR1 and CDR2: SGDLS, YYNGEE. In DNA, the CDR3 is TGTGCCAGCAAGCGGACTAGCGGCCGTTTTGAGCAGTACTTC. It codes for CASKRTSGRFEQYF.

The gene calls are TRBV19 and TRBJ1-5; the match to TRBD1 covers 7 bases. Per germline, CDR1 LNHDA and CDR2 SQIVND (reference sequence). This CDR3 has 14 residues. Trimming cost V 8 bases and J 5 bases; bases outside gene matches: 9. CDR3 residues: CASARQGGYQPQHF. The DNA of the CDR3 is TGTGCCAGTGCTCGACAGGGCGGGTATCAGCCCCAGCATTTT.

This clonotype was counted ten times or more. The chain carries TRBV10-1 and TRBJ2-1, with no clear D. This CDR3 has 14 residues. The V end lost 2 bases, the J end lost 5 bases, and 10 bases lay between the germline ends. Germline assignment: CDR1 WNHNN and CDR2 SYGVQD (reference sequence). CDR3 coding DNA: TGCGCCAGCAGTGAGCCCGAAGGCAACAATGAGCAGTTCTTC. Protein product: CASSEPEGNNEQFF.

This clonotype was observed a handful of times. CDR3 sequence reads: CASSLGIPYEQYF. In DNA form, the CDR3 reads TGTGCCAGCAGTTTAGGGATTCCTTACGAGCAGTACTTC. The chain carries TRBV6-2 or TRBV6-3 and TRBJ2-7; D gene uncertain. CDR1 and CDR2 (germline): MNHEY, SVGEGT. Trimming shortened V by 4 bases and J by 4 bases, and 11 bases separated the two germline ends. This CDR3 is 13 amino acids long.

The chain combines TRBV12-3 or TRBV12-4 with TRBJ1-5; TRBD1 agrees at 11 bases. CDR3 length equals 15 residues. J lost 7 bases, V lost 2 bases, and 4 bases had no gene match. CDR3 sequence: CASSLLGQGGQPQHF. The DNA of the CDR3 is TGTGCCAGCAGTTTACTGGGACAGGGGGGGCAGCCCCAGCATTTT.